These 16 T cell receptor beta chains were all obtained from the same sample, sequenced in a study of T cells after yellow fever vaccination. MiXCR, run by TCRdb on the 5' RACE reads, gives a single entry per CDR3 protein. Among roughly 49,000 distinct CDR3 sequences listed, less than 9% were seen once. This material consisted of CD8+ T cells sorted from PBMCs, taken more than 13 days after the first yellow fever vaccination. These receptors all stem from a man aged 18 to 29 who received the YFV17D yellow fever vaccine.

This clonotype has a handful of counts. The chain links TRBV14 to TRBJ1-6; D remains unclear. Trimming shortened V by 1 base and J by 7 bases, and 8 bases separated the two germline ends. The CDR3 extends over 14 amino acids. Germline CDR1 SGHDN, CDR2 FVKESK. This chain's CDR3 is CASSQGGRNSPLHF. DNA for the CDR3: TGTGCCAGCAGCCAAGGAGGGCGGAATTCACCCCTCCACTTT.

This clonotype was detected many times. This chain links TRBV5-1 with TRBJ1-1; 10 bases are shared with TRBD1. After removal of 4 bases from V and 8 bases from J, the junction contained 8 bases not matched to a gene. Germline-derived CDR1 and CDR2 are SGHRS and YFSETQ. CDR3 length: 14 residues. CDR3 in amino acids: CASSPLRQGAEAFF. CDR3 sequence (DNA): TGCGCCAGCAGCCCTCTTAGACAGGGGGCCGAAGCTTTCTTT.

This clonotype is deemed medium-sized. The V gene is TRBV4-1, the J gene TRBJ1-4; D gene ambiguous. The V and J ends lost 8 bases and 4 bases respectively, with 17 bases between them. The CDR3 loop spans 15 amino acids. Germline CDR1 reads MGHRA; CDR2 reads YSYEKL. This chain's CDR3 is CASLNPGSGNEKLFF. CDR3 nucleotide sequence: TGCGCCAGCCTAAACCCCGGGTCAGGTAATGAAAAACTGTTTTTT.

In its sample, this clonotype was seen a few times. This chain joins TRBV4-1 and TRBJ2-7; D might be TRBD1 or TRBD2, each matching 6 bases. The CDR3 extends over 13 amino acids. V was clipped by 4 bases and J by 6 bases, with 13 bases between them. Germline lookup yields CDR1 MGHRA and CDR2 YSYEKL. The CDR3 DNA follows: TGCGCCAGCAGCCGCCCCGGGGGCCGCGAGCAGTACTTC. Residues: CASSRPGGREQYF.

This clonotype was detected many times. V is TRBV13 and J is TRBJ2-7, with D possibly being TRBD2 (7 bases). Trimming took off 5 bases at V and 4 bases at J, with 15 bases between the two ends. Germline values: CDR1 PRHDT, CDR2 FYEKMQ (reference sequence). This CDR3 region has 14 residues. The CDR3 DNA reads TGTGCCAGCAGCCCGAGGGGGGGGCGGTACGAGCAGTACTTC. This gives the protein CASSPRGGRYEQYF.

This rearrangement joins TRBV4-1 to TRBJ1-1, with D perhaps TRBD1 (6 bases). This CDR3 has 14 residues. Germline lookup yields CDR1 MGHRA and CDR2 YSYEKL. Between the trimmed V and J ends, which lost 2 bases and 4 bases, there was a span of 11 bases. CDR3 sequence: CASSQHRAGTEAFF. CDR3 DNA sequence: TGCGCCAGCAGCCAACACAGGGCTGGCACTGAAGCTTTCTTT.

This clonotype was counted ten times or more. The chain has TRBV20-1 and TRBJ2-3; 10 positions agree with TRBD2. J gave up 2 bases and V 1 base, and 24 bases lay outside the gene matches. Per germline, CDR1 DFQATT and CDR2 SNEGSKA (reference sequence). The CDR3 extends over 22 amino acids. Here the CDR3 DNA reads TGCAGTGCTAGAGTATCGATCTCCTCTCTCTCGACTAGCGGGTATCACACAGATACGCAGTATTTT. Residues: CSARVSISSLSTSGYHTDTQYF.

As DNA, the CDR3 is TGCAGTGCTTCGGGACTGCTCCAAGAGACCCAGTACTTC. Encoded protein: CSASGLLQETQYF. V gene TRBV20-1 combines with J gene TRBJ2-5; maybe TRBD2 (6 bases). The CDR3 runs 13 residues. V lost 5 bases and J 1 base, leaving 11 bases between the germline ends. The germline V gene encodes CDR1 DFQATT and CDR2 SNEGSKA (reference sequence).

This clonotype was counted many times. Here the CDR3 DNA reads TGTGCCAGCAGCCTACTCGACGGGACCCCCGTCGAGGCTTTCTTT. It translates to CASSLLDGTPVEAFF. The rearrangement uses TRBV4-2 and TRBJ1-1, with D perhaps TRBD1 (5 bases). The CDR3 runs 15 residues. Germline-derived CDR1 and CDR2 are LGHNA and YNFKEQ. The germline V and J ends were trimmed by 4 bases and 11 bases, with 23 bases remaining between them.

The CDR3 sequence: CASSQLAYRYNEQFF. Written as DNA, the CDR3 is TGTGCCAGCAGCCAACTAGCGTACCGCTACAATGAGCAGTTCTTC. J is TRBJ2-1 and V is TRBV7-2; 7 positions agree with TRBD2. The V gene end was trimmed by 5 bases and the J gene end by 3 bases; junction bases not matched to a gene: 7. CDR1 is SGHTA, CDR2 FQGNSA, per germline. The CDR3 is 15 amino acids.

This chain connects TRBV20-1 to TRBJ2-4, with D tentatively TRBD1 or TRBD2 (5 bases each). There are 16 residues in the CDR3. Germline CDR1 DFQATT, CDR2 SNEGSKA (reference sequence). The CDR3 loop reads CCGGRETYLAKNIQYF. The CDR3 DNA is TGCTGTGGTGGCAGGGAGACCTATTTAGCCAAAAACATTCAGTACTTC.

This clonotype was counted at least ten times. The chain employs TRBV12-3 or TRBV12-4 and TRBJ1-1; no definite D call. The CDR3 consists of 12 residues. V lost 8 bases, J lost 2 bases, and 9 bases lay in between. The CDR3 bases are TGTGCCAGCCGGGTGGGTAACACTGAAGCTTTCTTT. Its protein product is CASRVGNTEAFF.

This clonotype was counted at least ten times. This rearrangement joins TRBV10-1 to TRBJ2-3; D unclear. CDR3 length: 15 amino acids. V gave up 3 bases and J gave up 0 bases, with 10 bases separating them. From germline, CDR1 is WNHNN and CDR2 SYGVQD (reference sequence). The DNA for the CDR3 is TGCGCCAGCAGTGACTCACTCCCTAGCACAGATACGCAGTATTTT. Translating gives CASSDSLPSTDTQYF.

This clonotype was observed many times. The CDR3 DNA reads TGTGCCAGTAGTGTCCCCCGGGACAGGGATGCTTACGAAAAACTGTTTTTT. It specifies CASSVPRDRDAYEKLFF. The genes are TRBV19 and TRBJ1-4; 9 nucleotides agree with TRBD1. Losses at the gene ends were 5 bases for V and 8 bases for J; bases not matched to a gene: 15. Per germline, CDR1 LNHDA and CDR2 SQIVND (reference sequence). The CDR3 extends over 17 amino acids.

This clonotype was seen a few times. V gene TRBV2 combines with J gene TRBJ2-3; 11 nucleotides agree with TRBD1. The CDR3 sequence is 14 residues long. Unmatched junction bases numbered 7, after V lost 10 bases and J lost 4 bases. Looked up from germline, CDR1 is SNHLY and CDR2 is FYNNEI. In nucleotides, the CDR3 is TGTGCCACCCTAGGGACAGGGGGTTCAGATACGCAGTATTTT. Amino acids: CATLGTGGSDTQYF.

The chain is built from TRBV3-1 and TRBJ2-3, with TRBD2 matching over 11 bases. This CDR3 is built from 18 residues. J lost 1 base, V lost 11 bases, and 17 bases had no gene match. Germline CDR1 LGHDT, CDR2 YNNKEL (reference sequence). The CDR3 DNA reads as TGTGCCTGCTGCCGACCGACTAGCGGGGCCCCTGGCACAGATACGCAGTATTTT. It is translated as CACCRPTSGAPGTDTQYF.